This T cell receptor (beta chain) stems from a study of metastatic and nonmetastatic thyroid tumors. General observations from the study: Reported TCR beta diversity, measured in blood and tumor, was significantly higher for malignant thyroid tumors than for benign nodules.

TCRdb re-analyzed the PCR reads using MiXCR. The table lists nearly 35,000 clones, about a sixth of them singletons, with under 8.5% in the top ten. This CDR3 spans 16 amino acids. CDR1 SGHAT and CDR2 FQNNGV come from the germline V gene. Remarks on this clone: Its antigen remains unknown. An end of the junction does not agree with germline; a read error may underlie this.

All patients were treatment-naive before thyroid surgery. This sequence joins TRBV11-2 and TRBJ2-1, with D hard to call. This receptor was identified in a female donor with papillary thyroid cancer or a benign thyroid nodule (not recorded which). Some clones in this sample may be carry-over from other donors' samples. The specimen sequenced was blood. This chain's CDR3 is CASRVPGGRNYSEQFF. In DNA, the CDR3 is TGTGCCAGCAGGGTACCAGGTGGTCGGAACTACAGTGAGCAGTTCTTC. Filled out from reference TRBV11-2 and TRBJ2-1, the complete variable domain reads EAGVAQSPRYKIIEKRQSVAFWCNPISGHATLYWYQQILGQGPKLLIQFQNNGVVDDSQLPKDRFSAERLKGVDSTLKIQPAKLEDSAVYLCASRVPGGRNYSEQFFGPGTRLTVL.